The sequence of this T cell receptor beta chain was determined in a study of OX40 agonist ivuxolimab in advanced cancers. The CDR3 runs to 13 residues. V lost 6 bases and J lost 5, with 11 bases in between. The germline V gene encodes CDR1 SGHTA and CDR2 FQGNSA. TCRdb's table, derived via immunoSEQ multiplex PCR, lists solely in-frame clones and lacks some. Altogether just under 80,000 clones are present, approximately 91% being singletons, with the ten largest covering more than 0.3%. Broader study findings: Partial responders at 0.1-3.0 mg/kg showed near-lowest clonal expansion. The mean number of expanded clones was higher in CD8+ T cells than in CD4+.

This clone was seen a single time. The antigen remains unidentified. This material consisted of CD4+ or CD8+ T cells sorted from blood, taken in a trial of the OX40 agonist ivuxolimab. This TCR was recovered from an adult with an advanced solid tumor such as melanoma, head and neck, liver or kidney cancer. The V and J genes are TRBV7-2 and TRBJ2-1, with no clear D. CDR3 loop: CASRFGPDNEQFF. The CDR3 DNA reads TGTGCCAGCAGGTTTGGGCCAGACAATGAGCAGTTCTTC.